The clone carrying this TCR beta chain appeared many times. Among the patients, none had received any treatment before thyroid surgery. TCRdb reanalyzed the PCR reads via MiXCR. The data hold around 20,000 clones, with about 15% observed a single time. This sample stems from a study of metastatic and nonmetastatic thyroid tumors. Study-wide background: Repertoire comparison spanned blood and tumor or nodule tissue of malignant and benign thyroid patients.

Between the trimmed V and J ends, which lost 6 bases and 1 base, there was a span of 7 bases. The length of the CDR3 is 13 residues. CDR1 is LNHDA and CDR2 is SQIVND in the germline V gene (reference sequence). Sequencing was performed on blood. This clonotype was sampled from a male donor with papillary thyroid cancer or a benign thyroid nodule (not recorded which). Some clones in this sample may be carry-over from other donors' samples. V is TRBV19 and J is TRBJ2-1; D remains unclear. The CDR3 region is CASSEQSYNEQFF. The CDR3 region has the DNA TGTGCCAGTAGCGAGCAATCCTACAATGAGCAGTTCTTC.